Shown below are 10 T cell receptor beta chains from a single sample sequenced in a study of T-cell reconstitution after alpha-beta-depleted transplantation in children. TCRbeta library preparation incorporated unique molecular identifiers. A single record per CDR3 protein comes from TCRdb applying MiXCR to the PCR reads. The sample has about half a million distinct CDR3 sequences, under 15% seen once. Sequencing was performed on PBMCs from the stem cell graft donor, taken from the stem cell graft. The receptors originated from a human donor who donated a stem cell graft to a child with combined immunodeficiency.

This clonotype was detected only a few times. The chain combines TRBV30 with TRBJ2-1, with TRBD1 identical over 7 bases. From germline, CDR1 is GTSNPN and CDR2 SVGIG (reference sequence). The CDR3 runs to 15 residues. J lost 2 bases, V lost 5 bases, and 9 bases had no gene match. The CDR3 region is CAWGRTGEAYNEQFF. The CDR3 DNA reads as TGTGCCTGGGGGAGAACAGGGGAAGCCTACAATGAGCAGTTCTTC.

This clonotype was seen once. The genes are TRBV9 and TRBJ2-4; 7 bases are shared with TRBD2. CDR1 and CDR2 (germline): SGDLS, YYNGEE. V gave up 0 bases and J gave up 0 bases; unmatched junction bases: 6. The CDR3 has 17 residues. This CDR3 is CASSVDLVAGAKNIQYF. CDR3 nucleotide sequence: TGTGCCAGCAGCGTAGACCTCGTAGCGGGAGCCAAAAACATTCAGTACTTC.

This clonotype came up a few times. The genes are TRBV6-1 and TRBJ1-1; 7 nucleotides match TRBD1. V shed 4 bases, J shed 2 bases, and the junction held 10 bases outside the gene matches. CDR1 and CDR2 (germline): MNHNS, SASEGT. This CDR3 is 16 amino acids long. CDR3 region: CASSATTGIGNTEAFF. CDR3 nucleotide sequence: TGTGCCAGCAGTGCAACGACAGGGATTGGAAACACTGAAGCTTTCTTT.

The gene calls are TRBV7-9 and TRBJ2-7; possible D gene TRBD1, 6 bases. Germline CDR1 reads SEHNR; CDR2 reads FQNEAQ (reference sequence). Trimming removed 5 bases at V and 2 bases at J, with 13 bases between. This CDR3 spans 14 amino acids. CDR3 nucleotides: TGTGCCAGCAGCCAGAGCAGGGGAGCCTACGAGCAGTACTTC. Translation gives CASSQSRGAYEQYF.

The chain has TRBV5-1 and TRBJ2-6; D is unresolved. Germline V gene lookup returns CDR1 SGHRS and CDR2 YFSETQ. Between the trimmed V and J ends, which lost 6 bases and 0 bases, there was a span of 4 bases. The CDR3 is 13 amino acids. CDR3 in DNA: TGCGCCAGCAAGGGCTCTGGGGCCAACGTCCTGACTTTC. Residues: CASKGSGANVLTF.

This clonotype has only a few counts. The V and J genes are TRBV9 and TRBJ2-2; D tentatively fits TRBD1 or TRBD2 (6 bases each). The CDR3 covers 13 residues. Trimming removed 6 bases from V and 5 bases from J, with 11 bases in between. Per the germline V gene, CDR1 is SGDLS and CDR2 is YYNGEE. The DNA of the CDR3 is TGTGCCAGCACCGAGGGGGGAACCGGGGAGCTGTTTTTT. It translates to CASTEGGTGELFF.

This clonotype was seen many times. The gene calls are TRBV18 and TRBJ2-3, with a possible D match to TRBD1 (5 bases). The germline V gene has CDR1 KGHSH and CDR2 LQKENI. V lost 2 bases and J 0 bases, leaving 12 bases between the germline ends. The CDR3 totals 16 residues. Here the CDR3 DNA reads TGTGCCAGCTCACCAGTGCCGACAGCTAGCACAGATACGCAGTATTTT. It yields the protein CASSPVPTASTDTQYF.

This sequence joins TRBV30 and TRBJ1-1; D remains ambiguous. The CDR3 has 13 residues. The V end was cut by 0 bases, the J end by 3 bases, with 8 bases between. CDR1 and CDR2 from the germline V gene are GTSNPN and SVGIG (reference sequence). This CDR3 is CAWSVLRDTEAFF. Written as DNA, the CDR3 is TGTGCCTGGAGTGTACTCAGAGACACTGAAGCTTTCTTT.

This clonotype was detected ten times or more. The chain links TRBV13 to TRBJ1-2; D is possibly TRBD1 (5 bases). V shed 5 bases and J shed 8 bases, with 27 bases lying between them. The length of the CDR3 is 17 residues. CDR1 is PRHDT, CDR2 FYEKMQ, per germline (reference sequence). The CDR3 sequence: CASSQDQAGLGVGGYTF. The CDR3 nucleotides read TGTGCCAGCAGCCAAGATCAAGCGGGATTAGGGGTCGGAGGCTACACCTTC.

This clonotype was counted only a few times. The V and J genes are TRBV6-4 and TRBJ2-1; TRBD2 aligns across 12 bases. Trimming took 0 bases from V and 5 from J; bases not matched to a gene: 2. CDR1 MRHNA and CDR2 SNTAGT come from the germline V gene. This CDR3 is 16 amino acids long. The CDR3 sequence is CASSDSTSGGHNEQFF. DNA of the CDR3: TGTGCCAGCAGTGACTCGACTAGCGGGGGCCACAATGAGCAGTTCTTC.